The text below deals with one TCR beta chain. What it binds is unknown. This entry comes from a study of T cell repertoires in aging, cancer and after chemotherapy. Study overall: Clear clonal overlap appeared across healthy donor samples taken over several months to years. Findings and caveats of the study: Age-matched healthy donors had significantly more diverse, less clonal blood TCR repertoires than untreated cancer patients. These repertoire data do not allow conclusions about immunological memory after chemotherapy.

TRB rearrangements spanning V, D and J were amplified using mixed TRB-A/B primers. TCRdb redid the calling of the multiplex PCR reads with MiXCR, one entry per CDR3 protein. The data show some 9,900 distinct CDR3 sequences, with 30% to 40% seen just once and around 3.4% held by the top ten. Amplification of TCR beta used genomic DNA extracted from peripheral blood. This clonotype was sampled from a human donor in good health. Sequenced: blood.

CDR3 residues: CASSLGTATNYGYTF. DNA of the CDR3: TGTGCCAGCAGTCTAGGGACAGCCACTAACTATGGCTACACCTTC. The J gene is TRBJ1-2, the V gene TRBV7-2, with 7 nucleotides matching TRBD1. Trimming at V came to 6 bases and at J to 0 bases, leaving 7 bases not matched to a gene. Germline CDR1 and CDR2: SGHTA and FQGNSA. The CDR3 contains 15 residues. Complete variable domain (other parts from reference TRBV7-2 and TRBJ1-2): GAGVSQSPSNKVTEKGKDVELRCDPISGHTALYWYRQSLGQGLEFLIYFQGNSAPDKSGLPSDRFSAERTGGSVSTLTIQRTQQEDSAVYLCASSLGTATNYGYTFGSGTRLTVV.